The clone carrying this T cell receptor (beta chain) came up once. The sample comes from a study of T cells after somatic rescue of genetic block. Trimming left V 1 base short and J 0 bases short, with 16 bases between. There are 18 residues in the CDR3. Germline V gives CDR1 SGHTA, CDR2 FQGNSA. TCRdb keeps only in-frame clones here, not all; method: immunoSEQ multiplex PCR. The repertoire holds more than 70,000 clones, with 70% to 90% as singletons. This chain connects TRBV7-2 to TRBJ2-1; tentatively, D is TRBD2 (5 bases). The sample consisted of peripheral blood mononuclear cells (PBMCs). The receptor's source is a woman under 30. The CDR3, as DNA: TGTGCCAGCAGCTTAGGGGAGTTCGGCGAGGGCTCCTACAATGAGCAGTTCTTC. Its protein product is CASSLGEFGEGSYNEQFF.